This T cell receptor (beta chain) appears in the sequencing data of a study of T cells in Graves' hyperthyroidism and ophthalmopathy. As for the study in general: Sampling of peripheral blood happened at initial diagnosis, prior to any treatment.

This clonotype was counted many times. Researchers took RNA transcripts and amplified the TCR beta CDR3 regions from them. Researchers ran a first-round RT-PCR on the TCR CDR3 using the HTBI primer set. In TCRdb, the multiplex PCR reads were re-called with MiXCR into one record per CDR3 protein. Of about 480,000 distinct CDR3 sequences in the sample, over 13% were seen once. The receptor's source is a woman aged 18-29 years with Graves' hyperthyroidism. Source material: blood.

CDR3 in DNA: TGTGCCAGCAGCTTAGAGTTGGGCGGGACAGATACGCAGTATTTT. Its protein is CASSLELGGTDTQYF. The chain couples TRBV11-3 to TRBJ2-3; tentative D call: TRBD2 (5 bases). Germline CDR1 reads SGHNT; CDR2 reads YENEEA. Trimming stripped 0 bases from V and 3 bases from J, with 10 bases between. The CDR3 covers 15 residues.